The 12 T cell receptor beta chains reported below all come from one sample, sequenced in a study of cytomegalovirus exposure and HLA in healthy donors. The PCR employed 60 Vbeta primers together with 13 Jbeta primers. Produced via immunoSEQ multiplex PCR; TCRdb's table is partial and in-frame only. The sample lists some 160,000 clones, about 80% occurring once. The sequencing sample was made of PBMCs. Receptor source: a man in his 60s in good health and CMV-seronegative.

The chain uses TRBV5-6 and TRBJ2-7, with 9 bases identical to TRBD1. CDR3 length: 15 amino acids. With 4 bases clipped from V and 7 bases from J, the junction kept 12 bases outside the gene matches. CDR1 and CDR2 (germline): SGHDT, YYEEEE. CDR3 amino acids: CASSIKGTGLREQYF. CDR3 in DNA: TGTGCCAGCAGCATAAAGGGGACAGGGCTTCGGGAGCAGTACTTC.

At least ten counts were recorded for this clone. The CDR3 spells CASSSRQGSRETQYF. The CDR3 DNA sequence: TGTGCCAGCTCATCCCGACAGGGCAGCAGGGAGACCCAGTACTTC. The V and J genes are TRBV18 and TRBJ2-5; 7 bases are a match to TRBD1. This CDR3 is 15 amino acids long. After removal of 5 bases from V and 5 bases from J, the junction contained 11 bases not matched to a gene. Germline CDR1 and CDR2: KGHSH and LQKENI.

This sequence joins TRBV21-1 and TRBJ1-5. TRBV21-1 is recorded as a pseudogene. This CDR3 contains 13 residues. The CDR3 loop is CASRKRDFQPQHF. The CDR3 DNA reads TGTGCCAGCAGGAAGCGGGATTTTCAGCCCCAGCATTTT.

The CDR3 nucleotides read TGTGCCAGCAGACCGGGACAGGGGGCTTATGGCTACACCTTC. Protein: CASRPGQGAYGYTF. The gene calls are TRBV6-5 and TRBJ1-2; TRBD1 aligns across 12 bases. The CDR3 has 14 amino acids. Germline CDR1 MNHEY, CDR2 SVGAGI. The trim removed 6 bases at V and 5 bases at J, leaving 4 bases unmatched.

This clone was seen a single time. The junction differs from germline at one of its ends, possibly a read error. Other DNA sequences of this sample code for an identical CDR3. V usage is TRBV30 and J usage is TRBJ2-2; D not resolved. This CDR3 is 11 amino acids long. Germline V gives CDR1 GTSNPN, CDR2 SVGIG (reference sequence). CDR3: CAWVLPGELFF. In DNA form, the CDR3 reads TGCGCCTGGGTCCTTCCCGGGGAGCTGTTTTTT.

In this sample, this clone turned up a few times. This chain uses TRBV7-8 with TRBJ1-2, with TRBD1 matching over 8 bases. The J segment lost 4 bases and the V segment lost 5 bases, leaving 6 bases of the junction unmatched. Germline lookup yields CDR1 SGHVS and CDR2 FQNEAQ. The CDR3 sequence is 14 residues long. The CDR3 spells CASSRRGTGYGYTF. CDR3 nucleotide sequence: TGTGCCAGCAGCCGAAGAGGGACAGGCTATGGCTACACCTTC.

This clone has ten or more counts. The chain uses TRBV7-9 and TRBJ2-2, with 8 bases fitting TRBD1. Germline lookup yields CDR1 SEHNR and CDR2 FQNEAQ (reference sequence). Trimming removed 4 bases from V and 2 bases from J; junction bases left unmatched: 3. The CDR3 covers 15 residues. The CDR3 sequence: CASSSQGANTGELFF. DNA of the CDR3: TGTGCCAGCAGCTCTCAGGGGGCCAACACCGGGGAGCTGTTTTTT.

This chain joins TRBV30 and TRBJ2-3; tentative D call: TRBD1 (5 bases). The germline gives CDR1 GTSNPN, CDR2 SVGIG (reference sequence). The CDR3 is made up of 11 amino acids. With 5 bases removed from V and 5 bases from J, the gap between germline ends came to 8 bases. As DNA, the CDR3 is TGTGCCTGGGCCACAGGAGATACGCAGTATTTT. This sequence encodes CAWATGDTQYF.

A few counts support this clone. The CDR3 sequence is CASSSTSGAGGGHEQYF. CDR3 in DNA: TGTGCCAGCAGCTCCACGTCGGGAGCGGGAGGGGGCCACGAGCAGTACTTC. This sequence joins TRBV7-2 and TRBJ2-7; 10 bases map to TRBD2. The CDR3 runs to 17 residues. The V segment lost 4 bases and the J segment 5 bases; nucleotides outside the gene matches: 14. Germline values: CDR1 SGHTA, CDR2 FQGNSA.

The rearrangement uses TRBV27 and TRBJ2-1; D not resolved. The CDR3 has 14 residues. The germline V gene encodes CDR1 MNHEY and CDR2 SMNVEV (reference sequence). Trimming left V 10 bases short and J 4 bases short, with 17 bases between. The CDR3 DNA follows: TGTGCCACCAAACTCAATCGGCGGTACAATGAGCAGTTCTTC. As protein: CATKLNRRYNEQFF.

This clone was found once. The genes are TRBV7-8 and TRBJ1-1, with a possible D match to TRBD1 (5 bases). This CDR3 has 16 residues. V shed 4 bases and J shed 1 base, with 16 bases lying between them. CDR1 and CDR2 (germline): SGHVS, FQNEAQ. CDR3 protein: CASSSKTGGENTEAFF. CDR3 coding DNA: TGTGCCAGCAGCTCGAAGACGGGGGGAGAGAACACTGAAGCTTTCTTT.

The count of this clone is one. V and J are TRBV10-2 and TRBJ2-1; the D gene is possibly TRBD2 (7 bases). There are 15 residues in the CDR3. The V gene's germline CDR1 is WSHSY and CDR2 SAAADI. Trimming shortened V by 6 bases and J by 0 bases, and 12 bases separated the two germline ends. CDR3: CASRGGQGSYNEQFF. The DNA for the CDR3 is TGCGCCAGCAGGGGGGGGCAGGGCTCCTACAATGAGCAGTTCTTC.